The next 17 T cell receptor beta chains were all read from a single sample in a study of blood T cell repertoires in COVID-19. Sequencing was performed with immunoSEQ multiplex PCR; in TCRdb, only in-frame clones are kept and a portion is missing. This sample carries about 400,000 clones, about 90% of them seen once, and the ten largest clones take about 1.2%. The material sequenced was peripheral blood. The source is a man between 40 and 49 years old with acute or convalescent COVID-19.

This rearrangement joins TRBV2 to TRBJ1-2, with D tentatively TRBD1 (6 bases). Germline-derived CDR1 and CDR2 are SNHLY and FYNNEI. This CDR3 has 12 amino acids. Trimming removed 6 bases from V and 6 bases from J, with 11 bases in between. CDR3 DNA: TGTGCCAGCAGAGACAGGTGGGATGGCTACACCTTC. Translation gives CASRDRWDGYTF.

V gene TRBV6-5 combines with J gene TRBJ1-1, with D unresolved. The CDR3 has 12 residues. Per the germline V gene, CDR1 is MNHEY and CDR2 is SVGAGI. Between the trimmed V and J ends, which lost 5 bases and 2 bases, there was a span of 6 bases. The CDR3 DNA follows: TGTGCCAGCAGTCGAGCTAACACTGAAGCTTTCTTT. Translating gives CASSRANTEAFF.

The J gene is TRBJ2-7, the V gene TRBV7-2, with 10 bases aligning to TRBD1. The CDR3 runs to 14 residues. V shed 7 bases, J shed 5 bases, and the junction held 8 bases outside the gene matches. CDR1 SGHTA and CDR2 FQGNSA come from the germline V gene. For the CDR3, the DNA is TGTGCCAGCACTGTCCGACAGGGGGCTAACGAGCAGTACTTC. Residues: CASTVRQGANEQYF.

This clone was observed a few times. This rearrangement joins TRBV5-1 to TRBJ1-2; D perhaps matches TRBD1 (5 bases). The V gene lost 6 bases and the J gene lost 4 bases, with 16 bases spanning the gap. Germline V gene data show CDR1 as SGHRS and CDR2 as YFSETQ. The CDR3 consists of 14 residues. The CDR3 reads CASTLLGRGYGYTF. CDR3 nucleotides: TGCGCCAGCACCCTCTTGGGAAGGGGCTATGGCTACACCTTC. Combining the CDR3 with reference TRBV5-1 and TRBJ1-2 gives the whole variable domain KAGVTQTPRYLIKTRGQQVTLSCSPISGHRSVSWYQQTPGQGLQFLFEYFSETQRNKGNFPGRFSGRQFSNSRSEMNVSTLELGDSALYLCASTLLGRGYGYTFGSGTRLTVV.

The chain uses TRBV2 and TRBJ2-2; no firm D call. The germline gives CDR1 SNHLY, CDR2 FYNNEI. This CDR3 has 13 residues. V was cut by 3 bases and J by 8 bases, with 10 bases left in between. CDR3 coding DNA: TGTGCCAGCAGTGACGGAGCGTCGGGGGAGCTGTTTTTT. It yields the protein CASSDGASGELFF.

The DNA of the CDR3 is TGTGCCAGCAGCCCCCAGGGTAGAACCTCCTACGAGCAGTACTTC. Protein: CASSPQGRTSYEQYF. The gene calls are TRBV9 and TRBJ2-7, with a possible D match to TRBD1 (5 bases). This CDR3 contains 15 residues. Germline V CDR1 and CDR2: SGDLS, YYNGEE. The ends were cut back, 4 bases at V and 0 bases at J, with 14 bases in the middle.

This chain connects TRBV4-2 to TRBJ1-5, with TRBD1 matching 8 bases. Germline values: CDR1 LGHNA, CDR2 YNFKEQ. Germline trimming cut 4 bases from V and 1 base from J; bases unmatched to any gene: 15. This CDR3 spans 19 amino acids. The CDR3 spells CASSLTLGMTGESNQPQHF. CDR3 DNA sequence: TGTGCCAGCAGCCTTACCCTGGGGATGACAGGGGAAAGCAATCAGCCCCAGCATTTT.

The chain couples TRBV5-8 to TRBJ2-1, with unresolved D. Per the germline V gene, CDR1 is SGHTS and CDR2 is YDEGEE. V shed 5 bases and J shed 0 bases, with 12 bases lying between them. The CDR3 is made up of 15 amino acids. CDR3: CASSLAVSSYNEQFF. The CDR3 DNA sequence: TGTGCCAGCAGTCTTGCGGTAAGCTCCTACAATGAGCAGTTCTTC.

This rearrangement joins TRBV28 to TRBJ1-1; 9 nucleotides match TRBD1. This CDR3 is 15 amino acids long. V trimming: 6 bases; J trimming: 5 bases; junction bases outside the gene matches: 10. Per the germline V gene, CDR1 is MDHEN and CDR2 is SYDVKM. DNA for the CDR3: TGTGCCAGCAGCAGGATCCCGGGACAGGGTACTGAAGCTTTCTTT. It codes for CASSRIPGQGTEAFF. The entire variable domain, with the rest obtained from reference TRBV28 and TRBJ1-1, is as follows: DVKVTQSSRYLVKRTGEKVFLECVQDMDHENMFWYRQDPGLGLRLIYFSYDVKMKEKGDIPEGYSVSREKKERFSLILESASTNQTSMYLCASSRIPGQGTEAFFGQGTRLTVV.

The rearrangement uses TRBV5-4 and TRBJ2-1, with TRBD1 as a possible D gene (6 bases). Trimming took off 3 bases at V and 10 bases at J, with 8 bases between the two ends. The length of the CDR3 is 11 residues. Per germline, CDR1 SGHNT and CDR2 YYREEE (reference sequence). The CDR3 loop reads CASSSDREQFF. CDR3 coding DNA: TGTGCCAGCAGCTCTGACAGGGAGCAGTTCTTC.

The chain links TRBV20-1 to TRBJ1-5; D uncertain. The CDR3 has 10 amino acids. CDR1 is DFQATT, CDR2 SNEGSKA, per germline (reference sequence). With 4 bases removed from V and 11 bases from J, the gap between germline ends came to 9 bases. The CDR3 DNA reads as TGCAGTGCTATTCTACAGTCCCAGCATTTT. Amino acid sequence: CSAILQSQHF.

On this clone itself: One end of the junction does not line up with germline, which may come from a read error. The CDR3 nucleotides read TGTGCTAGCAGCTTAGGGGGTCGGGGGGAGACCCAGTACTTC. Translation: CASSLGGRGETQYF. The rearrangement joins TRBV7-7 to TRBJ2-5, with D perhaps assigned TRBD1 or TRBD2 (6 bases each). CDR1 SSHAT and CDR2 FNYEAQ come from the germline V gene (reference sequence). The CDR3 contains 14 residues.

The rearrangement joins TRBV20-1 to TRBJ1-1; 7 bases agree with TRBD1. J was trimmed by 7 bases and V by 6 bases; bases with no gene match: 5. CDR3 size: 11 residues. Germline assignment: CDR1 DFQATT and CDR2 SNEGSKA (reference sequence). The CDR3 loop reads CSAAGTVEAFF. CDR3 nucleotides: TGCAGTGCAGCCGGGACAGTTGAAGCTTTCTTT.

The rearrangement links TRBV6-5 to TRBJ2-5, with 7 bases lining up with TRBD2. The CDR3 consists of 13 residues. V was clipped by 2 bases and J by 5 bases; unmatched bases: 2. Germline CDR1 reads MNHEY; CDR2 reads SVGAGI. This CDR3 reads CASSYGAGETQYF. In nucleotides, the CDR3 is TGTGCCAGCAGTTACGGAGCGGGGGAGACCCAGTACTTC.

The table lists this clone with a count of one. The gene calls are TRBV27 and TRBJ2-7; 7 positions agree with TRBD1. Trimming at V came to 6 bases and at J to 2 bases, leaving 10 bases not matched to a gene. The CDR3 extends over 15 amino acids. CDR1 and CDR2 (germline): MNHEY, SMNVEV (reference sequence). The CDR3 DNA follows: TGTGCCAGCAGCCCGCGACAGGGTTCCACCTACGAGCAGTACTTC. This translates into CASSPRQGSTYEQYF.

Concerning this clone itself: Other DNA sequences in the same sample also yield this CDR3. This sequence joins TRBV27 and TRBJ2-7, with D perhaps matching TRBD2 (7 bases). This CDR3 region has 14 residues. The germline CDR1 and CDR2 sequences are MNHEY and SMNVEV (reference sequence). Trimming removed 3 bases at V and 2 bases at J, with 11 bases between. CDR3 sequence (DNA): TGTGCCAGCAGTTTCTCGCGGGGGCCCTACGAGCAGTACTTC. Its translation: CASSFSRGPYEQYF.

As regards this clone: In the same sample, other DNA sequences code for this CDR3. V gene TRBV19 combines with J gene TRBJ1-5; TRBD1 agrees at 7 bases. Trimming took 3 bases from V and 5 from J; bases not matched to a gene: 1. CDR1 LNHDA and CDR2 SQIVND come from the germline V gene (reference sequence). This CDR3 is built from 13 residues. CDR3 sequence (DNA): TGTGCCAGTAGTATCACAGGGGATCAGCCCCAGCATTTT. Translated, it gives CASSITGDQPQHF.